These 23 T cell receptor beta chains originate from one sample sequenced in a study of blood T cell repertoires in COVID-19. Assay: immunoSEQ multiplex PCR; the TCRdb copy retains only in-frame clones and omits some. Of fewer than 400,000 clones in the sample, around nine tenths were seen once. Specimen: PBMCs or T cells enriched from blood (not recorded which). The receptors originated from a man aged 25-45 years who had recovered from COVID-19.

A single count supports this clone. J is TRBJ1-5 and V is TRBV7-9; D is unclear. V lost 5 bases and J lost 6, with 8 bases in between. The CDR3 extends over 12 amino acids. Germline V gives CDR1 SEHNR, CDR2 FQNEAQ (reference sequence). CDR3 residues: CASSPLGQPQHF. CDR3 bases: TGTGCCAGCAGCCCACTAGGTCAGCCCCAGCATTTT. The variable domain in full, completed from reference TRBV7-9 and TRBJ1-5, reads DTGVSQNPRHKITKRGQNVTFRCDPISEHNRLYWYRQTLGQGPEFLTYFQNEAQLEKSRLLSDRFSAERPKGSFSTLEIQRTEQGDSAMYLCASSPLGQPQHFGDGTRLSIL.

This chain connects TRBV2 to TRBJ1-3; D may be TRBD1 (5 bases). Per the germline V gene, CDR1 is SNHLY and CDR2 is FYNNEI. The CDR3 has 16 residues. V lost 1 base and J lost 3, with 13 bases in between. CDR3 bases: TGTGCCAGCAGTGAAGATGGAGGAGGGGTTGGAAACACCATATATTTT. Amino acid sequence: CASSEDGGGVGNTIYF.

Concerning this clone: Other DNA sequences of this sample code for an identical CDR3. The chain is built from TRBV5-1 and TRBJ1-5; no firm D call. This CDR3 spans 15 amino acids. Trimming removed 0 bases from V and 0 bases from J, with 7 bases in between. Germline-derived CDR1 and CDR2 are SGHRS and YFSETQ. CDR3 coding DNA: TGCGCCAGCAGCTTGGGGACTTATAGCAATCAGCCCCAGCATTTT. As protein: CASSLGTYSNQPQHF. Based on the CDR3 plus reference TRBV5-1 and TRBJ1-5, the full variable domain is KAGVTQTPRYLIKTRGQQVTLSCSPISGHRSVSWYQQTPGQGLQFLFEYFSETQRNKGNFPGRFSGRQFSNSRSEMNVSTLELGDSALYLCASSLGTYSNQPQHFGDGTRLSIL.

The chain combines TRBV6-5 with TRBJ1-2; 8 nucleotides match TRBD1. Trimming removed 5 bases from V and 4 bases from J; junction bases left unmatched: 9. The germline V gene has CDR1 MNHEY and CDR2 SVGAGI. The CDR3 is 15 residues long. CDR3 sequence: CASSRNRGSGYGYTF. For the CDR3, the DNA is TGTGCCAGCAGTCGCAACAGGGGGTCAGGCTATGGCTACACCTTC.

CDR3 region: CAIRPHRDRNTGELFF. As DNA, the CDR3 is TGTGCCATCAGACCTCACAGGGATCGTAACACCGGGGAGCTGTTTTTT. The V gene is TRBV10-3, the J gene TRBJ2-2; D may be TRBD1 (6 bases). V lost 6 bases to trimming and J lost 2 bases, with 16 bases between them. Looked up from germline, CDR1 is ENHRY and CDR2 is SYGVKD. The CDR3 is made up of 16 amino acids.

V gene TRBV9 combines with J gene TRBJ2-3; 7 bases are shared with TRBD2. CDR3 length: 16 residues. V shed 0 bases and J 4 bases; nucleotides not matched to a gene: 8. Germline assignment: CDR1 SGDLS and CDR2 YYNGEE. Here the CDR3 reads CASSVAGGRGPDTQYF. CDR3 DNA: TGTGCCAGCAGCGTAGCGGGAGGAAGAGGCCCAGATACGCAGTATTTT. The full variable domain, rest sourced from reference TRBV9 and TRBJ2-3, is DSGVTQTPKHLITATGQRVTLRCSPRSGDLSVYWYQQSLDQGLQFLIQYYNGEERAKGNILERFSAQQFPDLHSELNLSSLELGDSALYFCASSVAGGRGPDTQYFGPGTRLTVL.

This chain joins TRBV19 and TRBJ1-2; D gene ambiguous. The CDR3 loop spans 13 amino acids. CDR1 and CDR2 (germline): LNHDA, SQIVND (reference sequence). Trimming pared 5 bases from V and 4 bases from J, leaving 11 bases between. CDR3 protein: CASSVTTLYGYTF. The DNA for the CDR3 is TGTGCCAGTAGTGTCACAACCCTCTATGGCTACACCTTC.

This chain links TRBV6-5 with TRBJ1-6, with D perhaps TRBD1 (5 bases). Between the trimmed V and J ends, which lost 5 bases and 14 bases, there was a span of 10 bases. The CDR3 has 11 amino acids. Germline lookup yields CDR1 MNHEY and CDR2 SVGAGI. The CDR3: CASSPGGALHF. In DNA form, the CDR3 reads TGTGCCAGCAGTCCGGGGGGAGCCCTCCACTTT.

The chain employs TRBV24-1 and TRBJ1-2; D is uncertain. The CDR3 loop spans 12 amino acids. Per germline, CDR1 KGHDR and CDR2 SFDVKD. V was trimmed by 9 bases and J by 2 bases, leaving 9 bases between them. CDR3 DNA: TGTGCCACCTCGGGTGGGAACTATGGCTACACCTTC. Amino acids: CATSGGNYGYTF.

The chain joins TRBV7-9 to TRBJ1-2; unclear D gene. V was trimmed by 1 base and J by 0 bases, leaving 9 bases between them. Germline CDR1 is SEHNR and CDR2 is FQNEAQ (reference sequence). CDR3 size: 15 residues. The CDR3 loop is CASSLDVPANYGYTF. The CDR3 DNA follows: TGTGCCAGCAGCTTAGATGTACCAGCTAACTATGGCTACACCTTC.

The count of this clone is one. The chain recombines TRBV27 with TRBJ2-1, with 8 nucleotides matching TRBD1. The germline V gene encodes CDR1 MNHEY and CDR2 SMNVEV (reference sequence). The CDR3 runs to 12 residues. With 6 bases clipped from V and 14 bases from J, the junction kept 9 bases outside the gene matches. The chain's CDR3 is CASSPTGQAEFF. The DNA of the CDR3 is TGTGCCAGCAGCCCAACGGGACAGGCCGAGTTCTTC.

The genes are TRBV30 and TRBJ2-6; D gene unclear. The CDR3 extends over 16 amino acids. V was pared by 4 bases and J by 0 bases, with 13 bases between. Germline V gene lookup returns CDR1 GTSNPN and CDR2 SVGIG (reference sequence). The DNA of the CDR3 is TGTGCCTGGATAGGTAGCCCTAACTCTGGGGCCAACGTCCTGACTTTC. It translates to CAWIGSPNSGANVLTF.

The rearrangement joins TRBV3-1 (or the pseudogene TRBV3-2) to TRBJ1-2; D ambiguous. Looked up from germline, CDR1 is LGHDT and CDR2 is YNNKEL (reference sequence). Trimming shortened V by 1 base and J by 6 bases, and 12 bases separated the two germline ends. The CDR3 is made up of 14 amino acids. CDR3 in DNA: TGTGCCAGCAGCCAAGGGCAACCCGACAATGGCTACACCTTC. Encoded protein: CASSQGQPDNGYTF.

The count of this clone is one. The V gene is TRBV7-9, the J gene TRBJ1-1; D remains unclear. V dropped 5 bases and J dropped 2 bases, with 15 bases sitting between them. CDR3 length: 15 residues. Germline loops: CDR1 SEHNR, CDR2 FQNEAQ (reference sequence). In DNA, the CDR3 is TGTGCCAGCAGCCACACCCTCGCAGGTAACACTGAAGCTTTCTTT. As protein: CASSHTLAGNTEAFF.

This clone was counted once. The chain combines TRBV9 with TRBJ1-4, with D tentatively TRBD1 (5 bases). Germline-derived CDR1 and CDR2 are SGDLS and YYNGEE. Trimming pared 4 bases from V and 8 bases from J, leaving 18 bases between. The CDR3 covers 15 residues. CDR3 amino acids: CASSPQFGQQEKLFF. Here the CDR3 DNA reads TGTGCCAGCAGCCCCCAATTTGGACAACAGGAAAAACTGTTTTTT.

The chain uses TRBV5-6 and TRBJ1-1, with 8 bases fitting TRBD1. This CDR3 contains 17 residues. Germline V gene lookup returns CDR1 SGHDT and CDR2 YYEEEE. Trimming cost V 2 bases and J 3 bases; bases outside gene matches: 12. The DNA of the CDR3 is TGTGCCAGCAGCTTAATGGTCAGGGGGCCGTTGGACACTGAAGCTTTCTTT. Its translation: CASSLMVRGPLDTEAFF.

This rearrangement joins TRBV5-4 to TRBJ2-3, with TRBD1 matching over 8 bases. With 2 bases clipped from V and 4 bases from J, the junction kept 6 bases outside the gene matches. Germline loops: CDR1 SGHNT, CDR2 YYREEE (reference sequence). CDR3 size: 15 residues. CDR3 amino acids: CASSFQGAVPDTQYF. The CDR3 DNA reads TGTGCCAGCAGCTTTCAGGGGGCTGTTCCAGATACGCAGTATTTT.

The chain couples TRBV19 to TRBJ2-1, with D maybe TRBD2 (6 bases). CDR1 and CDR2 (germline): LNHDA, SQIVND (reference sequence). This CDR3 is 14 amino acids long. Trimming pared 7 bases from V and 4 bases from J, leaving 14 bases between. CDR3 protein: CASKTAGRYNEQFF. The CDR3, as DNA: TGTGCCAGTAAAACGGCGGGGCGGTACAATGAGCAGTTCTTC.

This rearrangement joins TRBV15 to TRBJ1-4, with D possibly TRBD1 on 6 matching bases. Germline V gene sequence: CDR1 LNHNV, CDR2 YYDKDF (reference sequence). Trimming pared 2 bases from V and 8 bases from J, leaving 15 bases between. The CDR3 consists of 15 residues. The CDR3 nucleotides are TGTGCCACCAGCAGAATTCCAGGGGTTCCCGAAAAACTGTTTTTT. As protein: CATSRIPGVPEKLFF.

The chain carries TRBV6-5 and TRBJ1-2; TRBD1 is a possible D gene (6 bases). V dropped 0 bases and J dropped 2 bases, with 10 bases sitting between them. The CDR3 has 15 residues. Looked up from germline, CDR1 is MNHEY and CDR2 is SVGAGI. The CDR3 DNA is TGTGCCAGCAGTTACTCGAGAGGACAGAACTATGGCTACACCTTC. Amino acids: CASSYSRGQNYGYTF.

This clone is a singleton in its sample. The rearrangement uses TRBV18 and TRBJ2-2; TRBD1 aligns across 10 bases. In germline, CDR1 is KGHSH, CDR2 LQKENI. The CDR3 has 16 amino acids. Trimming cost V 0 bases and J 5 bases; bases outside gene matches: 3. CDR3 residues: CASSPPGQGLTGELFF. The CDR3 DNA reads TGTGCCAGCTCACCACCGGGACAGGGGTTAACCGGGGAGCTGTTTTTT. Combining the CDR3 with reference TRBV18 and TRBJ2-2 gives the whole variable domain NAGVMQNPRHLVRRRGQEARLRCSPMKGHSHVYWYRQLPEEGLKFMVYLQKENIIDESGMPKERFSAEFPKEGPSILRIQQVVRGDSAAYFCASSPPGQGLTGELFFGEGSRLTVL.

CDR3 DNA: TGTGCCAGCAGTTTTTGGCAGGGTCTATGGAGATACACCTTC. As protein: CASSFWQGLWRYTF. The chain couples TRBV28 to TRBJ1-2; TRBD1 is a possible D gene (5 bases). Germline V gene lookup returns CDR1 MDHEN and CDR2 SYDVKM. Trimming took off 3 bases at V and 11 bases at J, with 19 bases between the two ends. The CDR3 loop spans 14 amino acids.

CDR3 region: CAISEETGFTEAFF. CDR3 DNA: TGTGCCATCAGTGAGGAAACAGGGTTCACTGAAGCTTTCTTT. This rearrangement joins TRBV10-3 to TRBJ1-1; the D gene is possibly TRBD1 (6 bases). V gave up 2 bases and J gave up 4 bases, with 11 bases separating them. The CDR3 runs 14 residues. Germline values: CDR1 ENHRY, CDR2 SYGVKD.